This TCR beta chain was identified in a study of graft-versus-host responses after intestinal transplantation. Study background: Tacrolimus plus steroids were given to all recipients for approximately three years, preceded by anti-thymocyte globulin induction.

Study-level findings and limits: GvH clones occurred in recipient marrow; some first appeared in ileum or blood.

There are a few counts of this clone. As yet, its antigen is unknown. The CDR3 length is 15 residues. V gave up 2 bases and J gave up 0 bases, with 9 bases separating them. Germline CDR1 SGHNT, CDR2 YYREEE (reference sequence). Only in-frame clones appear in the TCRdb table, and some are missing; sequencing was by immunoSEQ multiplex PCR. Of approximately 97,000 clones in the sample, roughly 91% are singletons; the top ten hold around 0.2%. The clonotype was recovered from a human donor who was the organ donor for an intestinal transplant. The sample consisted of unstimulated CD4+ T cells sorted from spleen or lymph node cells, taken before transplant. The gene calls are TRBV5-4 and TRBJ2-4; D perhaps matches TRBD1 (5 bases). As DNA, the CDR3 is TGTGCCAGCAGCTTTGACAGTCTAGCCAAAAACATTCAGTACTTC. This encodes CASSFDSLAKNIQYF.